This TCR beta chain was sequenced during a study of cytomegalovirus exposure and HLA in healthy donors. Germline V gives CDR1 MNHEY, CDR2 SVGAGI. V lost 5 bases to trimming and J lost 4 bases, with 6 bases between them. This CDR3 comprises 12 residues. PCR was performed using 60 Vbeta and 13 Jbeta primers. TCRdb's table, derived via immunoSEQ multiplex PCR, lists solely in-frame clones and lacks some. The table has about 170,000 clones, over 75% seen once; the top ten hold around 2.3%. The chain has TRBV6-5 and TRBJ2-1; no definite D call. The sequencing input was PBMCs. The receptor comes from a male donor in good health and CMV-seronegative. CDR3 nucleotides: TGTGCCAGCAGTACCGGGTACAATGAGCAGTTCTTC. This gives the protein CASSTGYNEQFF.